The clone carrying this TCR beta chain was observed many times. The antigen is not known. This sample is part of a study of T cells in Graves' hyperthyroidism and ophthalmopathy. Study-wide points: Classification by a 13 V-J model distinguished ophthalmopathy from stable hyperthyroidism.

RNA transcripts were the template for amplifying TCR beta CDR3 regions. An initial round of RT-PCR targeting the TCR CDR3 relied on the HTBI primer set. TCRdb fed the multiplex PCR reads into MiXCR, producing one record per CDR3 protein. This table has roughly 500,000 distinct CDR3 sequences, roughly a quarter appearing once. Trimming pared 1 base from V and 5 bases from J, leaving 11 bases between. Germline loops: CDR1 MNHEY, CDR2 SVGEGT. There are 15 residues in the CDR3. The TCR originated in a woman in her thirties with Graves' ophthalmopathy. This chain links TRBV6-2 or TRBV6-3 with TRBJ2-2; no clear D. Sequenced: blood. This chain's CDR3 is CASSYYADGTGELFF. CDR3 bases: TGTGCCAGCAGTTACTATGCGGATGGAACCGGGGAGCTGTTTTTT.